This TCR beta chain emerged from a study of T cell responses to AZD1222 COVID-19 vaccine. Study-level background: Timing groups of about 4 and about 12 weeks for second doses were pooled.

Points from the study as a whole: Mapped onto spike, vaccine-associated CD4 TCRs spanned it and were dominant at 160-218 and 743-854. Only 5 or 6 people who got AZD1222 tested seropositive at baseline. Repertoires were collected only later (after the peak T cell response had occurred).

Concerning this clone: The antigen is not known.

Assay used: immunoSEQ multiplex PCR; TCRdb lists only in-frame clones, some missing. This table has 180,000 or so clones, around 90% appearing once. The CDR3 is made up of 11 amino acids. V lost 0 bases and J 7 bases, leaving 2 bases between the germline ends. Looked up from germline, CDR1 is SGHRS and CDR2 is YFSETQ. The chain couples TRBV5-1 to TRBJ2-1; D not certain. The sequencing here drew on peripheral blood, taken on day 0 of AZD1222 vaccination. This clonotype was obtained from an adult in good health. The DNA for the CDR3 is TGCGCCAGCAGCTTGGCAAATGAGCAGTTCTTC. Its translation is CASSLANEQFF.